Below are 16 T cell receptor beta chains sequenced from a single sample in a study of shared clonotypes between healthy human individuals. Sequencing used immunoSEQ multiplex PCR; TCRdb keeps in-frame clones, though not all of them. The sample lists over 850,000 clones; 78% were seen once. What was sequenced was memory CD4+ T cells from PBMCs. Subset in this sample: CD45RA-negative fraction. The receptors come from a man younger than 30 in good health. Some clones in this sample may be carry-over from other donors' samples.

Only a few counts were recorded for this clone. The rearrangement joins TRBV7-9 to TRBJ2-1; possibly TRBD2 for D (7 bases). The CDR3 runs 13 residues. Germline V CDR1 and CDR2: SEHNR, FQNEAQ (reference sequence). V lost 11 bases, J lost 7 bases, and 18 bases lay in between. The CDR3 sequence: CALGGRGGNEQFF. In DNA, the CDR3 is TGTGCCCTCGGGGGGAGAGGGGGAAATGAGCAGTTCTTC.

A remark on this clone: The same CDR3 also results from other DNA sequences found in this sample. This chain links TRBV20-1 with TRBJ2-7; D is perhaps TRBD1 (6 bases). Germline V gene data show CDR1 as DFQATT and CDR2 as SNEGSKA (reference sequence). V was trimmed by 6 bases and J by 5 bases, leaving 11 bases between them. This CDR3 region has 11 residues. DNA for the CDR3: TGCAGTGCACGCAGGGGAAACGAGCAGTACTTC. It encodes CSARRGNEQYF.

As concerns this clone: It is likely a read error: a sequence one base away is far more abundant. The sample contains more than one DNA sequence encoding this CDR3. The chain combines TRBV2 with TRBJ2-2, with 8 bases that match TRBD1. This CDR3 has 15 amino acids. Germline assignment: CDR1 SNHLY and CDR2 FYNNEI. The V gene end was trimmed by 9 bases and the J gene end by 1 base; junction bases not matched to a gene: 7. DNA for the CDR3: TGTGCCAGTGGAGGACAGGGTCGGAACACCGGGGAGCTGTTTTTT. As protein: CASGGQGRNTGELFF. Drawing the rest from reference TRBV2 and TRBJ2-2, the complete variable domain is EPEVTQTPSHQVTQMGQEVILRCVPISNHLYFYWYRQILGQKVEFLVSFYNNEISEKSEIFDDQFSVERPDGSNFTLKIRSTKLEDSAMYFCASGGQGRNTGELFFGEGSRLTVL.

This clone was observed once. The V gene is TRBV7-9, the J gene TRBJ2-1, with 9 nucleotides matching TRBD2. Germline V gene data show CDR1 as SEHNR and CDR2 as FQNEAQ (reference sequence). V gave up 5 bases and J gave up 5 bases; unmatched junction bases: 7. This CDR3 comprises 15 residues. CDR3 DNA: TGTGCCAGCAGCCATGGACTAGCGACAAACAATGAGCAGTTCTTC. Translation: CASSHGLATNNEQFF.

V gene TRBV28 combines with J gene TRBJ2-3; 12 bases line up with TRBD2. The CDR3 covers 17 residues. After removal of 4 bases from V and 4 bases from J, the junction contained 9 bases not matched to a gene. The germline V gene has CDR1 MDHEN and CDR2 SYDVKM. The CDR3 DNA sequence: TGTGCCAGCAGTTGGGAGACTAGCGGGAGTGGGGCAGATACGCAGTATTTT. Translation: CASSWETSGSGADTQYF.

This chain connects TRBV29-1 to TRBJ2-3, with 7 positions matching TRBD2. The V gene end was trimmed by 3 bases and the J gene end by 6 bases; junction bases not matched to a gene: 12. Germline values: CDR1 SQVTM, CDR2 ANQGSEA. The CDR3 is 15 residues long. As DNA, the CDR3 is TGCAGCGTTGATTTAGGACTAGAGGGACCTGATACGCAGTATTTT. Translated: CSVDLGLEGPDTQYF.

The V call is TRBV28, the J call TRBJ2-3; TRBD1 matches 10 bases. The V and J ends lost 10 bases and 4 bases, in that order; junction bases with no gene match: 8. CDR3 length equals 14 residues. CDR1 and CDR2 (germline): MDHEN, SYDVKM. The CDR3 loop is CAIKTGGWADTQYF. CDR3 in DNA: TGTGCCATCAAGACAGGGGGCTGGGCAGATACGCAGTATTTT. Looking up the rest from reference TRBV28 and TRBJ2-3 gives the full variable domain: DVKVTQSSRYLVKRTGEKVFLECVQDMDHENMFWYRQDPGLGLRLIYFSYDVKMKEKGDIPEGYSVSREKKERFSLILESASTNQTSMYLCAIKTGGWADTQYFGPGTRLTVL.

This chain joins TRBV18 and TRBJ2-1; D assignment may be TRBD1 or TRBD2 (5 bases each). Germline V lookup: CDR1 KGHSH, CDR2 LQKENI. V was trimmed by 2 bases and J by 8 bases, leaving 10 bases between them. The CDR3 runs to 13 residues. The CDR3 region is CASSPSMGDEQFF. For the CDR3, the DNA is TGTGCCAGCTCACCAAGTATGGGGGATGAGCAGTTCTTC.

The chain links TRBV4-1 to TRBJ2-4; TRBD2 is a possible D gene (8 bases). V dropped 0 bases and J dropped 9 bases, with 33 bases sitting between them. The CDR3 totals 21 residues. Per germline, CDR1 MGHRA and CDR2 YSYEKL. CDR3 coding DNA: TGCGCCAGCAGCCAAGATGGAGACAGGGTGAGACCGGGACTAGGAGGGGGCATTCAGTACTTC. This sequence encodes CASSQDGDRVRPGLGGGIQYF.

The J gene is TRBJ2-7, the V gene TRBV7-9, with TRBD2 matching over 7 bases. V lost 4 bases, J lost 5 bases, and 5 bases stayed unmatched. CDR1 and CDR2 (germline): SEHNR, FQNEAQ (reference sequence). The CDR3 is made up of 13 amino acids. CDR3 DNA sequence: TGTGCCAGCAGCTCTGGGAGGGCCCACGAGCAGTACTTC. Its translation: CASSSGRAHEQYF.

This clone was counted once. The chain uses TRBV18 and TRBJ1-4; the D gene is possibly TRBD1 (5 bases). The CDR3 consists of 15 residues. Germline V gives CDR1 KGHSH, CDR2 LQKENI. V lost 8 bases and J lost 2, with 15 bases in between. The CDR3 protein is CASTVPGPTNEKLFF. CDR3 bases: TGTGCCAGCACCGTTCCAGGGCCCACTAATGAAAAACTGTTTTTT.

V and J are TRBV10-3 and TRBJ1-1; no definite D call. Deletions cut 6 bases from V and 1 base from J, with 6 bases between. Germline lookup yields CDR1 ENHRY and CDR2 SYGVKD. The CDR3 consists of 12 residues. The CDR3 bases are TGTGCCATCAGCGAATGGAACACTGAAGCTTTCTTT. It specifies CAISEWNTEAFF.

This clone has a count of ten or more. This chain connects TRBV6-5 to TRBJ1-2; no firm D call. This CDR3 is built from 15 residues. From germline, CDR1 is MNHEY and CDR2 SVGAGI. V gave up 5 bases and J gave up 4 bases, with 17 bases separating them. CDR3 in DNA: TGTGCCAGCAGTCCCAACGGTGAGGGAAGCTATGGCTACACCTTC. It codes for CASSPNGEGSYGYTF.

In this sample, this clone turned up a few times. V usage is TRBV6-1 and J usage is TRBJ2-3; D is ambiguous. The CDR3 runs to 16 residues. V was cut by 2 bases and J by 1 base, with 13 bases left in between. Germline values: CDR1 MNHNS, CDR2 SASEGT. The CDR3 nucleotides are TGTGCCAGCAGTGAAAGCGTGGCAGGCGGCACAGATACGCAGTATTTT. Its translation is CASSESVAGGTDTQYF.

This clone is a singleton in its sample. This sequence joins TRBV5-6 and TRBJ1-2; 9 bases line up with TRBD1. Germline V gene data show CDR1 as SGHDT and CDR2 as YYEEEE. This CDR3 comprises 13 residues. After removal of 2 bases from V and 8 bases from J, the junction contained 4 bases not matched to a gene. CDR3 loop: CASSLGTGKGYTF. In DNA, the CDR3 is TGTGCCAGCAGCTTAGGGACAGGGAAGGGCTACACCTTC.

The chain combines TRBV6-1 with TRBJ1-2, with D maybe TRBD1 (5 bases). Trimming stripped 3 bases from V and 4 bases from J, with 12 bases between. CDR3 length equals 14 residues. Germline lookup yields CDR1 MNHNS and CDR2 SASEGT. CDR3 sequence: CASSESRVGYGYTF. The CDR3 region has the DNA TGTGCCAGCAGTGAGTCCAGGGTAGGCTATGGCTACACCTTC.